This TCR beta chain was sequenced for a study of blood T cells in healthy people across ages. Study outcomes and limitations: When set beside aged donors, long-lived donors presented more naive CD4+ cells and higher diversity.

The authors ran a second PCR of about 6 to 11 cycles using a sample-barcoded 5' primer and a J-beta primer mix. Each TCR beta cDNA got a 12-nucleotide random molecular identifier. Using its own MiXCR run on the 5' RACE reads, TCRdb lists one record per CDR3 protein. Of roughly 1.6 million distinct CDR3 sequences listed, around 35% are singletons. With regard to this clonotype: Its target is unknown.

This CDR3 region has 14 residues. The V end was cut by 5 bases, the J end by 3 bases, with 14 bases between. CDR1 is DFQATT and CDR2 is SNEGSKA in the germline V gene (reference sequence). Sequenced sample: blood. V and J are TRBV20-1 and TRBJ1-5; D perhaps matches TRBD1 (5 bases). The receptor comes from a woman aged 30 to 39 in good health. The CDR3 region is CSAFGGGFNQPQHF. DNA of the CDR3: TGCAGTGCTTTTGGTGGGGGATTCAATCAGCCCCAGCATTTT.